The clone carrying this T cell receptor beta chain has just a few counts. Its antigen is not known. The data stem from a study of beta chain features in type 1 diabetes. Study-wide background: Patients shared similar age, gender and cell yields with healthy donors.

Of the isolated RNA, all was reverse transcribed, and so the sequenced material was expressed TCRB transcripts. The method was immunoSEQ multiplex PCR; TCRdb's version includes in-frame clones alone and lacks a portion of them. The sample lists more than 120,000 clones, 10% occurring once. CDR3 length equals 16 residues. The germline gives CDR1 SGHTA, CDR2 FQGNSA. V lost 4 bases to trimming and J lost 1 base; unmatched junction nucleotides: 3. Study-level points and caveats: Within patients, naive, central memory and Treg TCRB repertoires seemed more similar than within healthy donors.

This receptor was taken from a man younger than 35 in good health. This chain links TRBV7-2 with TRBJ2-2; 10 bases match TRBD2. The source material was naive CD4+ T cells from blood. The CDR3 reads CASSSRLAGNTGELFF. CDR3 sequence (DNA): TGTGCCAGCAGCTCCCGACTAGCGGGGAACACCGGGGAGCTGTTTTTT.